A selection of T cell receptor beta chains follows, all from one sample in a study of T cells after yellow fever vaccination. TCRdb analysed the 5' RACE reads with MiXCR anew, one entry per CDR3 protein. Altogether approximately 250,000 distinct CDR3 sequences are present, approximately 3.8% being singletons, with the ten largest covering about 19%. Material: PBMCs, obtained 15 days after the yellow fever booster vaccination. These receptors were collected from a young man who received the YFV17D yellow fever vaccine. CDR3s include the opening cysteine and the closing phenylalanine or tryptophan. The order of the fields is CDR3 length, D gene, V gene, J gene, clone size, CDR3 protein, CDR3 DNA. The D gene is left open where the match is weak. Some rows have no size entry. The others give once, few or many, or a class for an expanded clone.

16	TRBD1	TRBV5-4	TRBJ2-1	NA	CASSLAPWQGEDEQFF	TGTGCCAGCAGCTTAGCACCGTGGCAGGGGGAAGATGAGCAGTTCTTC
14	NA	TRBV5-1	TRBJ1-2	many	CASSSILGRQGYTF	TGCGCCAGCAGCTCAATCCTGGGACGGCAGGGCTACACCTTC
15	NA	TRBV5-1	TRBJ2-3	many	CASSLGATDTDTQYF	TGCGCCAGCAGCTTGGGGGCGACAGACACAGATACGCAGTATTTT
15	NA	TRBV19	TRBJ1-5	many	CASSIPGGSGQPQHF	TGTGCCAGTAGTATCCCGGGGGGCTCGGGTCAGCCCCAGCATTTT
15	TRBD1	TRBV6-6	TRBJ2-7	many	CASSSAGQGNYEQYF	TGTGCCAGCAGTTCTGCGGGACAGGGGAACTACGAGCAGTACTTC
15	TRBD1	TRBV12-3/TRBV12-4	TRBJ2-7	many	CASSFEGTGPVEQYF	TGTGCCAGCAGTTTTGAAGGGACAGGGCCCGTCGAGCAGTACTTC
17	NA	TRBV5-1	TRBJ1-4	many	CASSLYGGESTNEKLFF	TGCGCCAGCAGCTTGTATGGCGGAGAGTCAACTAATGAAAAACTGTTTTTT
14	TRBD1	TRBV5-1	TRBJ1-6	many	CASSGTGGGSPLHF	TGCGCCAGCAGCGGGACAGGGGGCGGATCACCCCTCCACTTT
13	NA	TRBV7-2	TRBJ1-2	many	CASSRTERYGYTF	TGTGCCAGCAGCCGGACAGAGCGCTATGGCTACACCTTC
12	TRBD2	TRBV20-1	TRBJ2-7	many	CSAEQGLGEQYF	TGCAGTGCTGAACAGGGACTAGGCGAGCAGTACTTC
14	NA	TRBV28	TRBJ2-3	many	CASSFQVGTDTQYF	TGTGCCAGCAGTTTCCAGGTTGGCACAGATACGCAGTATTTT
18	TRBD2	TRBV5-1	TRBJ2-1	many	CASSLVPTGTSGFDEQFF	TGCGCCAGCAGCTTGGTACCGACCGGGACTAGCGGGTTCGATGAGCAGTTCTTC
17	TRBD2	TRBV7-3	TRBJ2-3	many	CASSGLAAGGSTDTQYF	TGTGCCAGCAGCGGGCTGGCGGCGGGGGGGAGCACAGATACGCAGTATTTT
13	NA	TRBV13	TRBJ1-5	many	CASSLQGFEPQHF	TGTGCCAGCAGCCTGCAGGGCTTTGAGCCCCAGCATTTT
15	NA	TRBV4-1	TRBJ2-2	many	CASSQDSGGAGELFF	TGCGCCAGCAGCCAAGACAGTGGTGGGGCCGGGGAGCTGTTTTTT
16	NA	TRBV2	TRBJ2-5	many	CASSGVLGVHQETQYF	TGTGCCAGCAGTGGGGTCTTGGGGGTGCACCAAGAGACCCAGTACTTC
15	NA	TRBV6-5	TRBJ1-1	many	CASSLLLTGNTEAFF	TGTGCCAGCAGTTTATTGCTGACAGGGAACACTGAAGCTTTCTTT
12	NA	TRBV7-2	TRBJ1-2	many	CASSLLIGGYTF	TGTGCCAGCAGCTTACTCATCGGCGGCTACACCTTC
15	NA	TRBV12-3/TRBV12-4	TRBJ1-1	many	CASSPYRALNTEAFF	TGTGCCAGCAGTCCCTACAGGGCTCTAAACACTGAAGCTTTCTTT
15	TRBD1	TRBV6-1	TRBJ2-7	many	CASSGHRDRSYEQYF	TGTGCCAGCAGCGGACACCGGGACAGGTCCTACGAGCAGTACTTC
15	NA	TRBV12-3/TRBV12-4	TRBJ2-2	many	CASSLFGGAPGELFF	TGTGCCAGCAGTTTATTCGGCGGGGCGCCCGGGGAGCTGTTTTTT
15	NA	TRBV5-1	TRBJ2-3	many	CASSPEQKETDTQYF	TGCGCCAGCAGTCCCGAACAAAAGGAGACAGATACGCAGTATTTT
17	NA	TRBV7-2	TRBJ1-2	many	CASSPSGSRRDYYGYTF	TGTGCCAGCAGCCCTAGTGGGTCACGCAGAGACTACTATGGCTACACCTTC
14	TRBD2	TRBV30	TRBJ2-7	many	CAWSELAGAYEQYF	TGTGCCTGGAGTGAGCTAGCGGGGGCCTACGAGCAGTACTTC
15	TRBD2	TRBV6-6	TRBJ2-3	many	CASSYNGLATDTQYF	TGTGCCAGCAGTTACAACGGACTAGCCACAGATACGCAGTATTTT
13	NA	TRBV11-2	TRBJ1-2	NA	CASSLDRLGGYTF	TGTGCCAGCAGCTTAGATCGGTTGGGTGGCTACACCTTC
14	NA	TRBV7-2	TRBJ2-3	many	CASSPNPSTDTQYF	TGTGCCAGCAGCCCCAACCCTTCGACGGATACGCAGTATTTT
16	NA	TRBV28	TRBJ2-1	many	CASSLLSADSRNEQFF	TGTGCCAGCAGTCTCCTATCCGCGGACAGTAGGAATGAGCAGTTCTTC
11	NA	TRBV2	TRBJ2-1	many	CASNGGDIRFF	TGTGCCAGCAACGGGGGTGATATCAGGTTCTTC
14	NA	TRBV19	TRBJ1-6	NA	CASSGKGRNSPLHF	TGTGCCAGTAGTGGAAAGGGAAGGAATTCACCCCTCCACTTT
15	TRBD1	TRBV5-1	TRBJ2-7	many	CASSSRDRGTYEQYF	TGCGCCAGCAGCTCCCGGGACAGGGGCACCTACGAGCAGTACTTC
14	NA	TRBV10-3	TRBJ2-5	many	CAISDNGAMETQYF	TGTGCCATCAGTGACAACGGTGCGATGGAGACCCAGTACTTC
15	TRBD1	TRBV5-1	TRBJ1-2	few	CASSGLTGTNYGYTF	TGCGCCAGCAGCGGATTGACAGGGACAAACTATGGCTACACCTTC
14	TRBD1	TRBV20-1	TRBJ1-2	many	CSASQGGVDYGYTF	TGCAGTGCTAGCCAGGGGGGAGTGGACTATGGCTACACCTTC
15	NA	TRBV12-3/TRBV12-4	TRBJ1-5	many	CASSLSQAGESAQHF	TGTGCCAGCAGTTTATCGCAGGCGGGGGAATCAGCCCAGCATTTT
14	NA	TRBV6-2/TRBV6-3	TRBJ1-5	many	CASRLYGESQPQHF	TGTGCCAGCAGACTTTACGGGGAAAGTCAGCCCCAGCATTTT
13	NA	TRBV2	TRBJ2-5	many	CASKASVEETQYF	TGTGCCAGCAAGGCTAGCGTTGAAGAGACCCAGTACTTC
17	NA	TRBV7-2	TRBJ2-1	many	CASSPFWGDSSYNEQFF	TGTGCCAGCAGCCCCTTCTGGGGGGACAGCTCCTACAATGAGCAGTTCTTC
14	TRBD1	TRBV12-3/TRBV12-4	TRBJ1-3	many	CASTLQGAGNTIYF	TGTGCCAGCACTTTACAGGGGGCTGGAAACACCATATATTTT
16	TRBD1	TRBV12-3/TRBV12-4	TRBJ2-2	few	CASSHMTGTNTGELFF	TGTGCCAGCAGCCATATGACAGGGACGAACACCGGGGAGCTGTTTTTT
14	NA	TRBV4-1	TRBJ1-2	many	CASSQVSGLGGYTF	TGCGCCAGCAGCCAAGTTTCAGGGCTGGGCGGCTACACCTTC
17	TRBD1	TRBV12-3/TRBV12-4	TRBJ1-2	many	CASTLRRQGLFSIGYTF	TGTGCCAGCACCTTACGGAGACAGGGGTTGTTTAGTATCGGCTACACCTTC
14	NA	TRBV18	TRBJ1-2	many	CASSPAGNYYGYTF	TGTGCCAGCTCACCTGCCGGGAATTACTATGGCTACACCTTC
14	TRBD1	TRBV12-3/TRBV12-4	TRBJ2-7	many	CASSSGQGLRGQYF	TGTGCCAGCAGTTCCGGACAGGGACTTCGGGGGCAGTACTTC
13	NA	TRBV29-1	TRBJ1-5	many	CSVKAQGDQPQHF	TGCAGCGTGAAGGCTCAGGGCGACCAGCCCCAGCATTTT
14	NA	TRBV6-5	TRBJ1-1	NA	CASSYSSQPREAFF	TGTGCCAGCAGTTACTCTTCGCAGCCACGTGAAGCTTTCTTT
14	NA	TRBV6-4	TRBJ2-1	many	CASSEGSLYNEQFF	TGTGCCAGCAGTGAAGGGAGTTTATACAATGAGCAGTTCTTC
15	TRBD2	TRBV7-3	TRBJ2-1	many	CASSPRGGGEVEQFF	TGTGCCAGCAGCCCCCGAGGTGGGGGGGAAGTTGAGCAGTTCTTC
12	NA	TRBV20-1	TRBJ1-5	NA	CSALYSNQPQHF	TGCAGTGCCTTGTATAGCAATCAGCCCCAGCATTTT
14	TRBD2	TRBV29-1	TRBJ2-3	few	CSVVERGRGNTQYF	TGCAGCGTTGTTGAGCGGGGGAGGGGAAATACGCAGTATTTT
15	NA	TRBV5-1	TRBJ2-3	many	CASRVSGSSTDTQYF	TGCGCCAGCAGAGTCTCAGGATCTAGCACAGATACGCAGTATTTT